This T cell receptor beta chain originates from a study of graft-versus-host responses after intestinal transplantation. Study context: Those transplanted obtained multivisceral, liver-intestinal, or isolated intestinal grafts. Anti-thymocyte globulin induction, then tacrolimus and steroids for around 3 years, went to all recipients. Study results and caveats: Recipient marrow contained GvH clones, some of which appeared first in ileum or blood. Early after transplant, HvG clones declined as circulating GvH clones peaked.

Comments on this clone: Its matching antigen is unknown.

Data came from immunoSEQ multiplex PCR; TCRdb stores just in-frame clones and leaves some out. The sample lists some 92,000 clones; roughly 90% were seen once. The sample consisted of unstimulated CD4+ T cells sorted from spleen or lymph node cells, taken before intestinal transplant. The source is a human donor who received an intestinal transplant.

In DNA, the CDR3 is TGTGCCAGCAGCTTAACAGGGTATAATTCACCCCTCCACTTT. This gives the protein CASSLTGYNSPLHF. The rearrangement links TRBV7-3 to TRBJ1-6; D not certain. The CDR3 spans 14 residues. Trimming stripped 0 bases from V and 4 bases from J, with 4 bases between. CDR1 and CDR2 (germline): SGHTA, FQGTGA.